This T cell receptor beta chain was observed in a study of T cells in Graves' hyperthyroidism and ophthalmopathy (dated by TCRdb to the late 2010s). In terms of the full investigation: Peripheral blood samples were taken at initial diagnosis, before any treatment was given. The paper describes TCR Vbeta CDR3 sequencing of about 140 peripheral blood samples, made up of under 50 ophthalmopathy patients, roughly 72 hyperthyroidism patients and approximately 17 progressor patients. To identify distinguishing TCR V-J signatures, a discovery cohort of around 100 patients was used, comprising 40 to 45 with Graves' ophthalmopathy and around 60 with stable Graves' hyperthyroidism. Whether ophthalmopathy could be predicted prospectively was tested in an independent validation cohort made up of approximately 19 hyperthyroidism patients plus 17 patients who later progressed to ophthalmopathy. After blood sampling, hyperthyroidism patients were treated with methimazole at a starting dose of 30 mg daily, and ophthalmopathy patients were treated with high-dose intravenous methylprednisolone. The roughly 91 discovery patients were randomly divided into training and test sets at a 7:3 ratio. In about 6 Graves' hyperthyroidism patients, the study also compared T-cell repertoires from thyroid tissue with T-cell repertoires from blood. General findings and caveats noted by the study authors: Most expanded thyroid clonotypes (frequency above 0.001) were also detected in blood, suggesting blood repertoires may reflect thyroid immune responses. Sample size was not statistically predetermined, and blinding of investigators to group allocation was not performed. In validation, progression to ophthalmopathy was predicted by the model with 70.59% sensitivity and around 75% specificity, a median of about 6.4 months before onset. In cross-validation, a model built on a 13 V-J signature told ophthalmopathy apart from stable hyperthyroidism with just under 90% sensitivity and 81% to 82% specificity, and in testing the same model reached 80%/75%.

Amplification of TCR beta CDR3 regions was carried out from RNA transcripts. The first round of RT-PCR for the TCR CDR3 was performed with the HTBI primer set and the Qiagen OneStep RT-PCR kit. A second multiplex PCR round built the libraries, followed by size selection and purification. Libraries were sequenced paired-end with 100 bp reads on an Illumina HiSeq2000. Per the source publication's procedure: SOAPnuke was used to process the raw data, throwing out any read that contained adapters or uncalled bases, had a mean Phred below 15, or lacked an exact constant-primer or identifier match. COPE v1.2.5 was used to merge high-quality paired reads, and clonotypes were defined as unique nucleotide sequences. MiTCR v1.1 was used to align the clonotypes against IMGT TRBV, TRBD and TRBJ reference segments. The analysis was restricted to V-J combinations with a frequency above 0.0001, which together covered just over 98% of the repertoires. The TCS score was defined as F50 (clonal expansion) divided by E x V (chaos), with BLOSUM62-based TCRdist calculated between CDR3 peptides within each V-J. Welch's t-statistics and random forest reduced fewer than 550 V-J features to fewer than 15, which were used in a naive Bayes classifier (R e1071). TCRdb itself trimmed the public reads at Q25 with fastp, ran MiXCR and retained productive beta chains. Rows with one shared CDR3 protein collapse into an entry with the most common genes and DNA. The V and J calls reflect TCRdb's pipeline rather than the authors' work. This sample holds nearly 600,000 distinct CDR3 sequences; approximately 13% were observed only once. 4.5% to 6% of the sample rests with the top ten.

In this sample, this clonotype turned up many times. Its recognized antigen is unknown. Per-base qualities were not stored, and no clone one base away is much larger. The V and J ends are trimmed by 2 bases and 4 bases, leaving 11 bases between them. Reading from cysteine to phenylalanine, the CDR3 counts 13 amino acids. Only CDR3 DNA is held: 39 bases, read in frame from base 1. Based on the germline V gene (reference sequence), the CDR1 and CDR2 sequences are GTSNPN and SVGIG. Hyperthyroidism patients were aged 18 to 65 years and newly diagnosed, with disease duration of less than 2 months. Any patient with an uncontrolled infection, another autoimmune disease, pregnancy or lactation was excluded. Diagnoses relied on clinical symptoms, serum thyroxine and TRAb, thyroid ultrasound and orbital computed tomography. Blood from progressor patients was collected at the time of first diagnosis with hyperthyroidism, before any ophthalmopathy symptoms had appeared. Ficoll-Paque density gradient centrifugation was used to isolate PBMCs from 9.5 to 10 ml of fresh peripheral blood. Patients classed as progressors first received a Graves' hyperthyroidism diagnosis and then went on to develop ophthalmopathy during follow-up. Total RNA was extracted with Trizol reagent, and quality was checked on an Agilent 2100 Bioanalyzer.

The sequence links TRBV30 to TRBJ1-2, with a tentative D gene TRBD1 over 5 matching bases. What was sequenced was blood. This TCR derives from a woman aged 25 to 39 with Graves' hyperthyroidism that later progressed to Graves' ophthalmopathy. The CDR3 region reads CAWSTRARYGYTF. The DNA sequence is TGTGCCTGGAGTACCAGGGCCCGCTATGGCTACACCTTC.